The 6 T cell receptor beta chains below all came from one sample that was sequenced in a study of regulatory and conventional T cells in RAG deficiency. Blood CD4+ CD25-low CD127-high conventional T cells supplied the genomic DNA template. Repertoires were generated with immunoSEQ multiplex PCR, while TCRdb's copy carries only in-frame clones and drops some. Of 45,000 or so clones in the sample, 85% to 90% were seen once. This same sample was also taken into another study, of regulatory T cells. As reported in that work: Primers: 52 TRBV forward and 13 TRBJ reverse.

The sample was CD4+ effector T cells sorted from blood. Receptor source: a human donor in good health.

J is TRBJ1-5 and V is TRBV6-6; D unclear. The CDR3 consists of 15 residues. V gave up 3 bases and J gave up 0 bases, with 9 bases separating them. Germline assignment: CDR1 MNHNY and CDR2 SVGAGI (reference sequence). The DNA for the CDR3 is TGTGCCAGCAGTTATCCAGAGAATAGCAATCAGCCCCAGCATTTT. The encoded protein is CASSYPENSNQPQHF.

This clone was detected only a few times. This rearrangement joins TRBV12-5 to TRBJ1-3; D is perhaps TRBD1 (6 bases). The CDR3 runs 14 residues. Deletions cut 6 bases from V and 4 bases from J, with 13 bases between. Per the germline V gene, CDR1 is LGHNT and CDR2 is FRNRAP. CDR3 nucleotides: TGTGCTAGTGGGTTCCGGGACATCGGAAACACCATATATTTT. Amino acid sequence: CASGFRDIGNTIYF.

This clone was seen a single time. This chain's CDR3 is CASSLEQFNIQYF. The CDR3 DNA is TGTGCCAGCAGCTTAGAACAATTTAACATTCAGTACTTC. The chain couples TRBV5-4 to TRBJ2-4, with D uncertain. CDR3 length equals 13 residues. Germline V gene data show CDR1 as SGHNT and CDR2 as YYREEE (reference sequence). Deletions cut 2 bases from V and 7 bases from J, with 10 bases between.

The chain uses TRBV4-3 and TRBJ2-7; tentative D call: TRBD2 (6 bases). The V and J ends lost 1 base and 5 bases respectively, with 15 bases between them. Germline-derived CDR1 and CDR2 are LGHNA and YSLEER. This CDR3 spans 15 amino acids. The CDR3 DNA is TGCGCCAGCAGCCAAGCGTTACTAGCAATCGACGAGCAGTACTTC. It is translated as CASSQALLAIDEQYF.

Note on this clone: Compared with germline, one end of the junction differs, possibly owing to a read error. The rearrangement joins TRBV5-4 to TRBJ2-5; D is ambiguous. CDR1 and CDR2 from the germline V gene are SGHNT and YYREEE (reference sequence). The length of the CDR3 is 15 residues. The CDR3 nucleotides read TGTGCCGGCAGCTTGGAAGTAGTCAGCCAAGAGACCCAGTACTTC. Protein product: CAGSLEVVSQETQYF.

The chain recombines TRBV21-1 with TRBJ2-7; the D call in the table, TRBD1, was not verified against the DNA. TRBV21-1 is designated a pseudogene. The CDR3 runs to 19 residues. DNA of the CDR3: TGTGCCAGCAGCGAGCCGCCGGGACAGGGTCACTCTATGACTTACGAGCAGTACTTC. Its protein is CASSEPPGQGHSMTYEQYF.